These 18 T cell receptor beta chains were sequenced from one sample in a study of cytomegalovirus exposure and HLA in healthy donors. Both 60 Vbeta primers and 13 Jbeta primers went into the PCR. Assay used: immunoSEQ multiplex PCR; TCRdb lists only in-frame clones, some missing. The data hold about 260,000 clones, with approximately 85% observed a single time. Sequenced sample: PBMCs. These receptors came from a woman in her thirties or forties in good health and CMV-seropositive.

This clone was seen a handful of times. The chain joins TRBV6-5 to TRBJ1-2, with 8 bases that match TRBD1. Germline-derived CDR1 and CDR2 are MNHEY and SVGAGI. Trimming at V came to 6 bases and at J to 4 bases, leaving 4 bases not matched to a gene. The CDR3 spans 13 residues. The CDR3 DNA reads TGTGCCAGCAGGGGGACAGGCGTCTATGGCTACACCTTC. This sequence encodes CASRGTGVYGYTF.

This sequence joins TRBV7-6 and TRBJ1-1; D not resolved. Germline V gene data show CDR1 as SGHVS and CDR2 as FNYEAQ. The CDR3 sequence is 14 residues long. Trimming removed 2 bases from V and 5 bases from J, with 12 bases in between. This chain's CDR3 is CASSLTSGGTEAFF. CDR3 DNA: TGTGCCAGCAGCTTAACTTCAGGTGGGACTGAAGCTTTCTTT.

The chain has TRBV11-2 and TRBJ1-4, with TRBD1 matching over 7 bases. CDR1 is SGHAT, CDR2 FQNNGV, per germline. The CDR3 has 16 residues. Germline trimming cut 3 bases from V and 0 bases from J; bases unmatched to any gene: 4. The CDR3 sequence: CASSLDRMTTNEKLFF. The DNA for the CDR3 is TGTGCCAGCAGCTTGGACAGGATGACAACTAATGAAAAACTGTTTTTT.

The sample holds one count of this clone. V is TRBV28 and J is TRBJ2-7; 8 bases are shared with TRBD2. The CDR3 length is 14 residues. The trim removed 5 bases at V and 7 bases at J, leaving 10 bases unmatched. Germline values: CDR1 MDHEN, CDR2 SYDVKM. The CDR3 protein is CASSPELAGKEQYF. The CDR3 nucleotides are TGTGCCAGCAGTCCCGAGCTAGCGGGCAAGGAGCAGTACTTC.

This chain uses TRBV29-1 with TRBJ2-5; 11 bases map to TRBD2. The CDR3 loop spans 15 amino acids. V lost 1 base and J lost 9; bases outside the gene matches: 10. In germline, CDR1 is SQVTM, CDR2 ANQGSEA. CDR3: CSVEGLAGGRTAQYF. The CDR3 coding sequence is TGCAGCGTTGAAGGTCTAGCGGGAGGCCGGACGGCCCAGTACTTC.

The V call is TRBV9, the J call TRBJ1-2; 9 nucleotides align to TRBD1. The CDR3 loop spans 18 amino acids. The J segment lost 1 base and the V segment lost 0 bases, leaving 10 bases of the junction unmatched. The germline gives CDR1 SGDLS, CDR2 YYNGEE. In DNA, the CDR3 is TGTGCCAGCAGCGTAGGCCTCCGTACAGGGGGCATTAACTATGGCTACACCTTC. Protein product: CASSVGLRTGGINYGYTF. Looking up the rest from reference TRBV9 and TRBJ1-2 gives the full variable domain: DSGVTQTPKHLITATGQRVTLRCSPRSGDLSVYWYQQSLDQGLQFLIQYYNGEERAKGNILERFSAQQFPDLHSELNLSSLELGDSALYFCASSVGLRTGGINYGYTFGSGTRLTVV.

The chain recombines TRBV28 with TRBJ1-4; TRBD1 agrees at 8 bases. Germline V lookup: CDR1 MDHEN, CDR2 SYDVKM. V trimming: 10 bases; J trimming: 7 bases; junction bases outside the gene matches: 5. CDR3 length: 12 residues. The CDR3 region is CATRTGSEKLFF. The CDR3 nucleotides are TGTGCCACAAGGACAGGGTCTGAAAAACTGTTTTTT.

This rearrangement joins TRBV9 to TRBJ1-2; 10 positions agree with TRBD1. The V segment lost 4 bases and the J segment 6 bases; nucleotides outside the gene matches: 15. Germline loops: CDR1 SGDLS, CDR2 YYNGEE. CDR3 size: 17 residues. The CDR3: CASSPRPGQGVFNGYTF. The CDR3 nucleotides are TGTGCCAGCAGCCCCAGGCCCGGACAGGGGGTGTTCAATGGCTACACCTTC.

This clone has a single count. The chain uses TRBV6-5 and TRBJ2-5; 7 nucleotides agree with TRBD2. CDR3 length equals 15 residues. V was pared by 2 bases and J by 2 bases, with 5 bases of the junction left unmatched. Germline V gene data show CDR1 as MNHEY and CDR2 as SVGAGI. Here the CDR3 reads CASSYGGSAQETQYF. The CDR3 DNA reads TGTGCCAGCAGTTACGGCGGGAGCGCTCAAGAGACCCAGTACTTC.

The V call is TRBV7-2, the J call TRBJ2-7; 9 bases are shared with TRBD2. The trim removed 0 bases at V and 5 bases at J, leaving 5 bases unmatched. The length of the CDR3 is 15 residues. Germline V gene sequence: CDR1 SGHTA, CDR2 FQGNSA. The CDR3 DNA reads as TGTGCCAGCAGCTTAGCGCCGAGCGGGAGGAACGAGCAGTACTTC. Encoded protein: CASSLAPSGRNEQYF. Full variable domain (missing parts from reference TRBV7-2 and TRBJ2-7): GAGVSQSPSNKVTEKGKDVELRCDPISGHTALYWYRQSLGQGLEFLIYFQGNSAPDKSGLPSDRFSAERTGGSVSTLTIQRTQQEDSAVYLCASSLAPSGRNEQYFGPGTRLTVT.

V is TRBV7-2 and J is TRBJ2-7, with 7 bases lining up with TRBD1. After removal of 2 bases from V and 0 bases from J, the junction contained 1 base not matched to a gene. CDR3 length equals 14 residues. Germline V gene data show CDR1 as SGHTA and CDR2 as FQGNSA. The CDR3 nucleotides read TGTGCCAGCAGCTTAAACAGGGGCTCCTACGAGCAGTACTTC. Encoded protein: CASSLNRGSYEQYF.

This chain links TRBV29-1 with TRBJ1-2, with unresolved D. Between the trimmed V and J ends, which lost 5 bases and 4 bases, there was a span of 14 bases. The CDR3 spans 13 residues. Germline CDR1 is SQVTM and CDR2 is ANQGSEA. Written as DNA, the CDR3 is TGCAGCGTTCGGGAGGTGGTTGGCTATGGCTACACCTTC. This codes for CSVREVVGYGYTF.

The J gene is TRBJ2-7, the V gene TRBV27, with D perhaps TRBD2 (6 bases). The germline V and J ends were trimmed by 5 bases and 0 bases, with 14 bases remaining between them. The CDR3 spans 15 residues. Germline V gene data show CDR1 as MNHEY and CDR2 as SMNVEV (reference sequence). Here the CDR3 DNA reads TGTGCCAGCAGTGCCCAGACTAGAGTCTCCTACGAGCAGTACTTC. This sequence encodes CASSAQTRVSYEQYF.

The genes are TRBV5-1 and TRBJ1-1, with D possibly TRBD1 on 6 matching bases. V was shortened by 3 bases and J by 4 bases, with 13 bases between the two germline ends. Germline CDR1 reads SGHRS; CDR2 reads YFSETQ. This CDR3 comprises 14 residues. CDR3: CASSWIDRTTEAFF. In nucleotides, the CDR3 is TGCGCCAGCAGCTGGATCGACAGGACCACTGAAGCTTTCTTT. Supplemented by reference TRBV5-1 and TRBJ1-1, the full variable domain reads KAGVTQTPRYLIKTRGQQVTLSCSPISGHRSVSWYQQTPGQGLQFLFEYFSETQRNKGNFPGRFSGRQFSNSRSEMNVSTLELGDSALYLCASSWIDRTTEAFFGQGTRLTVV.

The chain combines TRBV4-2 with TRBJ2-3; 11 bases match TRBD2. There are 19 residues in the CDR3. Germline trimming cut 2 bases from V and 0 bases from J; bases unmatched to any gene: 10. The germline V gene encodes CDR1 LGHNA and CDR2 YNFKEQ. CDR3 in DNA: TGTGCCAGCAGCCAACCCCTGCGACTAGCGGGAACTAGCACAGATACGCAGTATTTT. It codes for CASSQPLRLAGTSTDTQYF.

This chain connects TRBV27 to TRBJ2-2; D call uncertain. Trimming took off 0 bases at V and 2 bases at J, with 7 bases between the two ends. Germline CDR1 reads MNHEY; CDR2 reads SMNVEV (reference sequence). CDR3 length equals 15 residues. The CDR3 DNA reads TGTGCCAGCAGTTTATCAGCCAAAAACACCGGGGAGCTGTTTTTT. It translates to CASSLSAKNTGELFF.

V usage is TRBV7-2 and J usage is TRBJ2-1; D may be TRBD2 (6 bases). In germline, CDR1 is SGHTA, CDR2 FQGNSA. The CDR3 is 15 residues long. Between the trimmed V and J ends, which lost 2 bases and 0 bases, there was a span of 8 bases. This CDR3 is CASSLTGDSYNEQFF. The CDR3, as DNA: TGTGCCAGCAGCTTAACGGGAGACTCCTACAATGAGCAGTTCTTC.

The chain joins TRBV10-3 to TRBJ2-5; 15 bases map to TRBD2. The CDR3 runs to 16 residues. With 4 bases clipped from V and 4 bases from J, the junction kept 4 bases outside the gene matches. CDR1 and CDR2 (germline): ENHRY, SYGVKD. CDR3 loop: CAISGTSGRAGETQYF. The CDR3, as DNA: TGTGCCATCAGTGGGACTAGCGGGAGGGCCGGAGAGACCCAGTACTTC.